The clone carrying this T cell receptor beta chain showed up just once. Its antigen is still unknown. This specimen belongs to a study of shared clonotypes between healthy human individuals. Study-wide context: The cohort comprised a couple of women and a few men. Their ages spanned 18 to 49 years. Whole-study findings and limits: Larger estimated richness was generally seen in naive subsets than in memory subsets.

Donors, healthy HIV-negative adults, lacked recent acute infections or vaccinations. Using immunoSEQ multiplex PCR, the repertoire was profiled, and TCRdb retains in-frame clones only, with some absent. Among roughly 1 million clones listed, around 76% were seen once. The material sequenced was memory CD4+ T cells sorted from blood. As for subset: CD45RA-negative fraction. The receptor was isolated from a man younger than 35 in good health.

The CDR3 DNA reads TGTGCCAGCAGCTTAGTAGGGTTAGCGGGGAAGGAGACCCAGTACTTC. This encodes CASSLVGLAGKETQYF. The rearrangement uses TRBV11-2 and TRBJ2-5; 8 bases map to TRBD2. V shed 1 base and J 5 bases; nucleotides not matched to a gene: 9. The CDR3 sequence is 16 residues long. Germline CDR1 and CDR2: SGHAT and FQNNGV. The entire variable domain, with the rest obtained from reference TRBV11-2 and TRBJ2-5, is as follows: EAGVAQSPRYKIIEKRQSVAFWCNPISGHATLYWYQQILGQGPKLLIQFQNNGVVDDSQLPKDRFSAERLKGVDSTLKIQPAKLEDSAVYLCASSLVGLAGKETQYFGPGTRLLVL.